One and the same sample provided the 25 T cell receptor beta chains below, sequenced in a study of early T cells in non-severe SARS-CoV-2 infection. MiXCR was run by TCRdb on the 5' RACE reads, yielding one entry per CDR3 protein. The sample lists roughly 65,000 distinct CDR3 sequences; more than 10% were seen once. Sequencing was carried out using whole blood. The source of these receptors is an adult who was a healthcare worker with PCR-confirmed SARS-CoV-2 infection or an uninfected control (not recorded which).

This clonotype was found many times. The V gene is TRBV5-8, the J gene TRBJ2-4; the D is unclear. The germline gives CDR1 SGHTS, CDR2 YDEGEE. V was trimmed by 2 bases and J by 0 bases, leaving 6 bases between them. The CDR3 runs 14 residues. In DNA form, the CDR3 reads TGTGCCAGCAGCTTTTCCGTAGCCAAAAACATTCAGTACTTC. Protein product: CASSFSVAKNIQYF. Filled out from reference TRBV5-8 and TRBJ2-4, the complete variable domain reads EAGVTQSPTHLIKTRGQQATLRCSPISGHTSVYWYQQALGLGLQFLLWYDEGEERNRGNFPPRFSGRQFPNYSSELNVNALELEDSALYLCASSFSVAKNIQYFGAGTRLSVL.

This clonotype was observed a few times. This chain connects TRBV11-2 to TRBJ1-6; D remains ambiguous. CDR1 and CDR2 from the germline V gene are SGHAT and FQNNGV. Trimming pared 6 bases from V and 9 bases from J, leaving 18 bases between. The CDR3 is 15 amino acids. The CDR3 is CASSTGGVKFSPLHF. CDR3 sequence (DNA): TGTGCCAGCAGTACGGGCGGGGTGAAGTTTTCACCCCTCCACTTT. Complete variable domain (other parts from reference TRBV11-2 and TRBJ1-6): EAGVAQSPRYKIIEKRQSVAFWCNPISGHATLYWYQQILGQGPKLLIQFQNNGVVDDSQLPKDRFSAERLKGVDSTLKIQPAKLEDSAVYLCASSTGGVKFSPLHFGNGTRLTVT.

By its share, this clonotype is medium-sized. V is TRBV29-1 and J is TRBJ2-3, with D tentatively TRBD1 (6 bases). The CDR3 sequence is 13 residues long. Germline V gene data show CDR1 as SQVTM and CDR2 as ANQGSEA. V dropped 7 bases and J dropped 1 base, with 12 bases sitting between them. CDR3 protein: CSALNRGTDTQYF. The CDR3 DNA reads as TGCAGCGCTCTGAACAGGGGCACAGATACGCAGTATTTT.

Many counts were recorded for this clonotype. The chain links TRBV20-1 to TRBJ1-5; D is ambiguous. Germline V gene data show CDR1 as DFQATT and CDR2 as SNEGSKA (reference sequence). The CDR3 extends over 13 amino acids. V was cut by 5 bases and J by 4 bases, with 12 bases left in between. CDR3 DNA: TGCAGTGCTCGATCCCCTGGGAATCAGCCCCAGCATTTT. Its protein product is CSARSPGNQPQHF.

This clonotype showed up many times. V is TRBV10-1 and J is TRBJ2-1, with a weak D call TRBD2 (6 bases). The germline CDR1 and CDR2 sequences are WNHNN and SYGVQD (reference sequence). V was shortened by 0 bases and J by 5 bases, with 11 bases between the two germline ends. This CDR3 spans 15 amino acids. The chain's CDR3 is CASSESRGDHNEQFF. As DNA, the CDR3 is TGCGCCAGCAGTGAGTCGCGGGGCGATCACAATGAGCAGTTCTTC.

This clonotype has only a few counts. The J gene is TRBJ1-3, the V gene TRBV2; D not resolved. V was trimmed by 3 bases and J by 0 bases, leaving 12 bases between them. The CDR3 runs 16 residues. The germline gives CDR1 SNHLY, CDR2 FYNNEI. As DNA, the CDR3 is TGTGCCAGCAGTGAGTTCGCCCGGAGCTCTGGAAACACCATATATTTT. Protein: CASSEFARSSGNTIYF.

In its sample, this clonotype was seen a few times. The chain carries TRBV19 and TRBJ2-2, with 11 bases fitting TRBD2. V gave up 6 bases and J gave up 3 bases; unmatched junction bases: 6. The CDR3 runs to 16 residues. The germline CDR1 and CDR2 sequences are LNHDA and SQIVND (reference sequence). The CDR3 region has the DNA TGTGCCAGTAGCCCGACTAGCGGGGAATACACCGGGGAGCTGTTTTTT. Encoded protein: CASSPTSGEYTGELFF.

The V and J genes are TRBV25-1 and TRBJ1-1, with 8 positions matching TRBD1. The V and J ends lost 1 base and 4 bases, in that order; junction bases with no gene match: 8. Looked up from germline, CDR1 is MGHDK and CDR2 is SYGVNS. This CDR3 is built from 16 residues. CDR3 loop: CASSELSSDRGTEAFF. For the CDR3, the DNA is TGTGCCAGCAGTGAATTGAGCAGCGACAGGGGCACTGAAGCTTTCTTT. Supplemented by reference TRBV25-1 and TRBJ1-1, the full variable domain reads EADIYQTPRYLVIGTGKKITLECSQTMGHDKMYWYQQDPGMELHLIHYSYGVNSTEKGDLSSESTVSRIRTEHFPLTLESARPSHTSQYLCASSELSSDRGTEAFFGQGTRLTVV.

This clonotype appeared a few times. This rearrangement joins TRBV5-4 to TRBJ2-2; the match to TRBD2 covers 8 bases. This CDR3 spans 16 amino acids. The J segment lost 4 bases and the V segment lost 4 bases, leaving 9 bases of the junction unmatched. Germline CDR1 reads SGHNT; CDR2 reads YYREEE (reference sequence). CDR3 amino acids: CASSPPPGGGTGELFF. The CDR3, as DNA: TGTGCCAGCAGCCCACCCCCCGGGGGGGGCACCGGGGAGCTGTTTTTT.

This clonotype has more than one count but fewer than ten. The CDR3: CSARTGGATNEKLFF. Written as DNA, the CDR3 is TGCAGCGCACGGACAGGAGGGGCGACTAATGAAAAACTGTTTTTT. The V call is TRBV29-1, the J call TRBJ1-4; TRBD1 matches at 7 bases. The CDR3 runs to 15 residues. The germline V gene has CDR1 SQVTM and CDR2 ANQGSEA. The V gene end was trimmed by 7 bases and the J gene end by 2 bases; junction bases not matched to a gene: 10.

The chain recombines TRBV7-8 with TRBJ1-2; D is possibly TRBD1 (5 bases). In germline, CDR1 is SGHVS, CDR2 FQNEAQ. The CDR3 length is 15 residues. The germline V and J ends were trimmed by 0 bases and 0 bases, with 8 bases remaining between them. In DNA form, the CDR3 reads TGTGCCAGCAGCTTAGCGGGGCAGACTAACTATGGCTACACCTTC. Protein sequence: CASSLAGQTNYGYTF. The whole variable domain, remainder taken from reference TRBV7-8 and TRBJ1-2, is GAGVSQSPRYKVAKRGQDVALRCDPISGHVSLFWYQQALGQGPEFLTYFQNEAQLDKSGLPSDRFFAERPEGSVSTLKIQRTQQEDSAVYLCASSLAGQTNYGYTFGSGTRLTVV.

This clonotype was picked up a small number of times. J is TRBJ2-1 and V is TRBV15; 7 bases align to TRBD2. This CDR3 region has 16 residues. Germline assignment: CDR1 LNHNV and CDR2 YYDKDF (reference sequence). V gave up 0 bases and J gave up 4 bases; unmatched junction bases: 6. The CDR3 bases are TGTGCCACCAGCAGAGAACGCGGGGGAAAGTACAATGAGCAGTTCTTC. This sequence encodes CATSRERGGKYNEQFF. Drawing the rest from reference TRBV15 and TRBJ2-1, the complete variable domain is DAMVIQNPRYQVTQFGKPVTLSCSQTLNHNVMYWYQQKSSQAPKLLFHYYDKDFNNEADTPDNFQSRRPNTSFCFLDIRSPGLGDTAMYLCATSRERGGKYNEQFFGPGTRLTVL.

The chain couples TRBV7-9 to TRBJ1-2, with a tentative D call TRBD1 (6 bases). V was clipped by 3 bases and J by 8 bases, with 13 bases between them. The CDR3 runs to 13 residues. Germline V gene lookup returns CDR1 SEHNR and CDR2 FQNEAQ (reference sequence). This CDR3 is CASSFGQHNGYTF. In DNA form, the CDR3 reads TGTGCCAGCAGCTTCGGACAGCACAACGGCTACACCTTC. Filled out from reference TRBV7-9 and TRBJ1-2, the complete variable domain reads DTGVSQNPRHKITKRGQNVTFRCDPISEHNRLYWYRQTLGQGPEFLTYFQNEAQLEKSRLLSDRFSAERPKGSFSTLEIQRTEQGDSAMYLCASSFGQHNGYTFGSGTRLTVV.

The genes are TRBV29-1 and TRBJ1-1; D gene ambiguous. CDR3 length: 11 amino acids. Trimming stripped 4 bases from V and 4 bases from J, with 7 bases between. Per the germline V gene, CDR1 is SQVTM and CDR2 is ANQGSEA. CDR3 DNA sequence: TGCAGCGTTGGCAGTCGCACTGAAGCTTTCTTT. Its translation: CSVGSRTEAFF.

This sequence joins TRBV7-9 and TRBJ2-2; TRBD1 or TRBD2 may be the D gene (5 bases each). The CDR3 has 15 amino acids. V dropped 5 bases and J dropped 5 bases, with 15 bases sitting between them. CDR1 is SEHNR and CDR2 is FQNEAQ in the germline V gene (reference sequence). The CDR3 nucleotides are TGTGCCAGCAGCGGGACCGGGATTCAGACCGGGGAGCTGTTTTTT. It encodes CASSGTGIQTGELFF.

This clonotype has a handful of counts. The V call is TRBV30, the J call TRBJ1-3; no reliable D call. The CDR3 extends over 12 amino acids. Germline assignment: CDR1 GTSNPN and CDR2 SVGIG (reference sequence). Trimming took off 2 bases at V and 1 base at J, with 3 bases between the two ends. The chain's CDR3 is CAWSFSGNTIYF. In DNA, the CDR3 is TGTGCCTGGAGTTTTTCTGGAAACACCATATATTTT.

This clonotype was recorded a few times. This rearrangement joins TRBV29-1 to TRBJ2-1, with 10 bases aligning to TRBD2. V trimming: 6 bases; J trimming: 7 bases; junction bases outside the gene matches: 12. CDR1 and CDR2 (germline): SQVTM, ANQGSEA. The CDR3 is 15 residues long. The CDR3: CSVTGTSESWNEQFF. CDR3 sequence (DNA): TGCAGCGTCACCGGGACTAGCGAAAGTTGGAATGAGCAGTTCTTC.

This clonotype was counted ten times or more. The CDR3 loop reads CASSLEGVTEQYF. Written as DNA, the CDR3 is TGTGCCAGCAGCTTAGAGGGGGTTACCGAGCAGTACTTC. The chain employs TRBV7-9 and TRBJ2-7; TRBD1 is a possible D gene (6 bases). Trimming stripped 1 base from V and 6 bases from J, with 10 bases between. Germline loops: CDR1 SEHNR, CDR2 FQNEAQ (reference sequence). This CDR3 has 13 amino acids.

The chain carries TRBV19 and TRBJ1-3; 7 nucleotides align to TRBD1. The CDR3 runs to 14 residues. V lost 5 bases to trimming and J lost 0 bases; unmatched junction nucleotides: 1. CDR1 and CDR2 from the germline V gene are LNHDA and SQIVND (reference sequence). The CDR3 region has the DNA TGTGCCAGTAGTGGGACAGTCTCTGGAAACACCATATATTTT. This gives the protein CASSGTVSGNTIYF. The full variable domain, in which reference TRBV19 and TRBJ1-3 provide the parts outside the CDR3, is DGGITQSPKYLFRKEGQNVTLSCEQNLNHDAMYWYRQDPGQGLRLIYYSQIVNDFQKGDIAEGYSVSREKKESFPLTVTSAQKNPTAFYLCASSGTVSGNTIYFGEGSWLTVV.

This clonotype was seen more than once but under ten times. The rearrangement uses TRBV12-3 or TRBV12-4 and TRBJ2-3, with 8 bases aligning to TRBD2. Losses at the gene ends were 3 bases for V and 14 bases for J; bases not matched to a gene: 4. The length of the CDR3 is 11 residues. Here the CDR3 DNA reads TGTGCCAGCAGTTTTAGCGGGGCGCGGTATTTT. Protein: CASSFSGARYF.

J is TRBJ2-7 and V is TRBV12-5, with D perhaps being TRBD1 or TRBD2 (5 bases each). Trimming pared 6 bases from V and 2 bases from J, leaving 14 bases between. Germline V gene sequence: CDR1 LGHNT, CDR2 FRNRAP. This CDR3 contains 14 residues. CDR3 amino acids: CASGPRWGPYEQYF. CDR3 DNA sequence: TGTGCTAGTGGCCCTAGATGGGGACCCTACGAGCAGTACTTC.

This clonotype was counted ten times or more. CDR3 DNA: TGTGCCAGCAGCGTAGTCGGATTGACAGATACGCAGTATTTT. Protein: CASSVVGLTDTQYF. This sequence joins TRBV9 and TRBJ2-3; D is ambiguous. The CDR3 covers 14 residues. V was shortened by 0 bases and J by 3 bases, with 8 bases between the two germline ends. Germline CDR1 and CDR2: SGDLS and YYNGEE.

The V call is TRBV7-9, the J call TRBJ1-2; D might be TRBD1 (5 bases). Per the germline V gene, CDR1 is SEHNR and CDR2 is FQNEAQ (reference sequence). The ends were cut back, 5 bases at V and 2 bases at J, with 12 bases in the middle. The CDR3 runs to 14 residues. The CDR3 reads CASSRAGHNYGYTF. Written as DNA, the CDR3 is TGTGCCAGCAGCCGCGCGGGGCACAACTATGGCTACACCTTC.

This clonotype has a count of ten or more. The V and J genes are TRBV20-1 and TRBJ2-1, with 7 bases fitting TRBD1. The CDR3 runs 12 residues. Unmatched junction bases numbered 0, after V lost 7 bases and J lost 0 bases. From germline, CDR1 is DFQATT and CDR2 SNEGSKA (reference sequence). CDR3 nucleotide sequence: TGCAGTGGGGACAGCTCCTACAATGAGCAGTTCTTC. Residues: CSGDSSYNEQFF.

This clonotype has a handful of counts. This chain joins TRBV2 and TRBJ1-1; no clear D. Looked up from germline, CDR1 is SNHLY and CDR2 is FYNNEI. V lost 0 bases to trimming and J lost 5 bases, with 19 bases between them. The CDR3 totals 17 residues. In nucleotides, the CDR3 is TGTGCCAGCAGTGAAGCGCATTTAGGGTCAACGAGTACTGAAGCTTTCTTT. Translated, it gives CASSEAHLGSTSTEAFF.